The clone carrying this T cell receptor (beta chain) was seen a handful of times. This record belongs to a study of blood T cells in healthy people across ages. Combining a sample-barcoded 5' primer with a J-beta primer mix, a second PCR ran for roughly 7 to 11 cycles. A single record per CDR3 protein comes from TCRdb applying MiXCR to the 5' RACE reads. The data show 700,000 to 850,000 distinct CDR3 sequences, roughly 50% seen once. CDR1 is DFQATT, CDR2 SNEGSKA, per germline (reference sequence). V trimming: 5 bases; J trimming: 8 bases; junction bases outside the gene matches: 12. The CDR3 has 14 amino acids.

This clonotype was obtained from a man older than 75 in good health. The chain employs TRBV20-1 and TRBJ2-1; 7 nucleotides line up with TRBD2. The sequencing input was blood. The CDR3 protein is CSAAGTTRPYEQFF. The CDR3 DNA is TGCAGTGCTGCTGGGACTACTCGACCGTATGAGCAGTTCTTC.